These 10 T cell receptor beta chains were all obtained from the same sample, sequenced in a study of T-cell memory formation after mild COVID-19. TCRdb fed the 5' RACE reads into MiXCR, producing one record per CDR3 protein. The sample shows under 300,000 distinct CDR3 sequences, 15% to 20% of them seen only once. The specimen was PBMCs or a T cell subset sorted from them (not recorded which). Receptor source: a man between 18 and 35 years old who had mild COVID-19 (a few samples of this study predate the infection). Cell type and time point are not known.

There are a few counts of this clonotype. The chain combines TRBV4-2 with TRBJ1-6; tentative D call: TRBD1 (6 bases). CDR1 and CDR2 from the germline V gene are LGHNA and YNFKEQ. V was trimmed by 3 bases and J by 7 bases, leaving 16 bases between them. CDR3 length: 16 amino acids. CDR3 DNA sequence: TGTGCCAGCAGCCAGGGGGCCGGGGGGCAAAATTCACCCCTCCACTTT. It codes for CASSQGAGGQNSPLHF.

This clonotype was seen a handful of times. The gene calls are TRBV3-1 and TRBJ2-5; D remains ambiguous. The germline CDR1 and CDR2 sequences are LGHDT and YNNKEL (reference sequence). This CDR3 is built from 15 residues. V lost 7 bases to trimming and J lost 7 bases, with 22 bases between them. CDR3 residues: CASTPVSPPSGTQYF. For the CDR3, the DNA is TGTGCCAGCACCCCAGTTTCCCCCCCCTCGGGGACCCAGTACTTC.

The V call is TRBV20-1, the J call TRBJ1-2; no reliable D call. CDR3 length: 12 amino acids. Looked up from germline, CDR1 is DFQATT and CDR2 is SNEGSKA (reference sequence). Between the trimmed V and J ends, which lost 6 bases and 8 bases, there was a span of 16 bases. CDR3 protein: CSAQAPSGGYTF. The CDR3 coding sequence is TGCAGTGCCCAGGCCCCCAGTGGGGGCTACACCTTC.

This chain uses TRBV29-1 with TRBJ2-3; 7 positions match TRBD2. V lost 7 bases to trimming and J lost 4 bases; unmatched junction nucleotides: 8. Germline assignment: CDR1 SQVTM and CDR2 ANQGSEA. This CDR3 comprises 13 residues. Here the CDR3 reads CSGGGGAADTQYF. CDR3 DNA sequence: TGCAGCGGCGGCGGGGGAGCGGCAGATACGCAGTATTTT.

The V gene is TRBV7-3, the J gene TRBJ2-3; the D call may be TRBD1 or TRBD2 (5 bases each). This CDR3 has 14 amino acids. Germline assignment: CDR1 SGHTA and CDR2 FQGTGA. V gave up 5 bases and J gave up 2 bases, with 11 bases separating them. CDR3 region: CASSPGPYTDTQYF. The CDR3 DNA is TGTGCCAGCAGCCCGGGGCCCTACACAGATACGCAGTATTTT.

The CDR3 spells CASSDDTNTDTQYF. In DNA, the CDR3 is TGTGCCAGCAGCGACGACACCAACACAGATACGCAGTATTTT. The chain combines TRBV2 with TRBJ2-3; no clear D gene. The CDR3 has 14 amino acids. Trimming shortened V by 6 bases and J by 2 bases, and 12 bases separated the two germline ends. Per the germline V gene, CDR1 is SNHLY and CDR2 is FYNNEI. The whole variable domain, filled in from reference TRBV2 and TRBJ2-3, reads EPEVTQTPSHQVTQMGQEVILRCVPISNHLYFYWYRQILGQKVEFLVSFYNNEISEKSEIFDDQFSVERPDGSNFTLKIRSTKLEDSAMYFCASSDDTNTDTQYFGPGTRLTVL.

This clonotype was observed a handful of times. The rearrangement joins TRBV5-1 to TRBJ1-1; maybe TRBD1 (6 bases). This CDR3 region has 14 residues. V was cut by 1 base and J by 0 bases, with 7 bases left in between. Germline V CDR1 and CDR2: SGHRS, YFSETQ. DNA of the CDR3: TGCGCCAGCAGCTTGAGGGGGGTGAACACTGAAGCTTTCTTT. It codes for CASSLRGVNTEAFF.

The chain combines TRBV18 with TRBJ1-1; 7 positions match TRBD1. J gave up 0 bases and V 1 base, and 8 bases lay outside the gene matches. CDR1 is KGHSH and CDR2 is LQKENI in the germline V gene. The CDR3 totals 17 residues. The DNA for the CDR3 is TGTGCCAGCTCACCACGGGGACCGGGACAGATGAACACTGAAGCTTTCTTT. Protein sequence: CASSPRGPGQMNTEAFF.

CDR3 bases: TGCAGCGTAGGTGAGGAGGACCGCTACGAGCAGTACGTC. This translates into CSVGEEDRYEQYV. The V call is TRBV29-1, the J call TRBJ2-7; weak D call: TRBD2 (5 bases). Trimming removed 6 bases from V and 3 bases from J, with 15 bases in between. Germline V gives CDR1 SQVTM, CDR2 ANQGSEA. The CDR3 loop spans 13 amino acids.

This clonotype has more than one count but fewer than ten. This chain connects TRBV4-1 to TRBJ1-4; D call uncertain. Between the trimmed V and J ends, which lost 4 bases and 5 bases, there was a span of 17 bases. Germline V gene lookup returns CDR1 MGHRA and CDR2 YSYEKL. The CDR3 covers 16 residues. CDR3 residues: CASSLLGPEFNEKLFF. In DNA form, the CDR3 reads TGCGCCAGCAGCCTCCTTGGACCGGAGTTCAATGAAAAACTGTTTTTT.